These T cell receptor beta chains were read from a single sample in a study of regulatory T cells in long-lasting Graves disease. MiXCR was run by TCRdb on the multiplex PCR reads, yielding one entry per CDR3 protein. Among under 300,000 distinct CDR3 sequences listed, 18% were seen once. The sample in question was peripheral blood mononuclear cells (PBMCs), obtained at new diagnosis, from a patient treated with antithyroid drugs. The receptors stem from a female donor with Graves disease. The CDR3 runs from the conserved cysteine through the conserved F or W. Each record gives: clone size, V gene, CDR3 length, J gene, D gene, CDR3 DNA, CDR3 protein. D genes are given only for firm matches. For some rows the clone size is stated as once, few or many, or as a class when expanded; others skip it.

NA,TRBV9,17,TRBJ2-7,TRBD2,TGTGCCAGCAGCGTAGAGGGGACTAGCGGGAGTGGGTACGAGCAGTACTTC,CASSVEGTSGSGYEQYF
many,TRBV20-1,14,TRBJ1-2,TRBD1,TGCAGTGCTAGAGTCAGGACAGGGACCTATGGCTACACCTTC,CSARVRTGTYGYTF
many,TRBV6-2/TRBV6-3,13,TRBJ2-2,NA,TGTGCCAGCAGTCGGACTGGGACCAGGGAGCTGTTTTTT,CASSRTGTRELFF
many,TRBV25-1,15,TRBJ1-1,NA,TGTGCCAGCAGTGAATTCCAGGGGACGGATACTGAAGCTTTCTTT,CASSEFQGTDTEAFF
few,TRBV5-4,12,TRBJ2-5,NA,TGTGCCAGCAGCTTGGACTACGAGACCCAGTACTTC,CASSLDYETQYF
few,TRBV19,13,TRBJ2-3,NA,TGTGCCAGTAGTAGGGCCCCGGCCAATACGCAGTATTTT,CASSRAPANTQYF
many,TRBV28,16,TRBJ1-1,TRBD1,TGTGCCAGCAGTCCGCTGACAGGGCAGCGGAACACTGAAGCTTTCTTT,CASSPLTGQRNTEAFF
many,TRBV11-2,13,TRBJ2-5,NA,TGTGCCAGCAGCCCCAACGATTGGGAGACCCAGTACTTC,CASSPNDWETQYF
NA,TRBV12-3/TRBV12-4,16,TRBJ2-1,TRBD2,TGTGCCAGCAGTTTCTTAACTAGCGGGAGAGGCGATGAGCAGTTCTTC,CASSFLTSGRGDEQFF
NA,TRBV4-1,15,TRBJ2-2,NA,TGCGCCAGCAGCCATCCGAGACAACTCACCGGGGAGCTGTTTTTT,CASSHPRQLTGELFF
many,TRBV12-3/TRBV12-4,12,TRBJ1-5,NA,TGTGCCAGCAGTTCGGTCGGTCAGCCCCAGCATTTT,CASSSVGQPQHF
many,TRBV6-1,14,TRBJ2-5,NA,TGTGCCAGCAGTCCCGGGGTCTGGGAAAAGACCCAGTACTTC,CASSPGVWEKTQYF
few,TRBV18,16,TRBJ2-2,NA,TGTGCCAGCTCACCACCCGGGGCAGCGAACACCGGGGAGCTGTTTTTT,CASSPPGAANTGELFF
NA,TRBV2,10,TRBJ2-2,NA,TGTGCCAGCGGGGCCGGGGAGCTGTTTTTT,CASGAGELFF
many,TRBV29-1,14,TRBJ1-2,NA,TGCAGCGTTGAAACCGGGATTGGGGTCGGTGGCTACACCTTC,CSVETGIGVGGYTF
many,TRBV7-2,13,TRBJ1-6,NA,TGTGCCAGCAGCTTAGTTGAGGGTTCACCCCTCCACTTT,CASSLVEGSPLHF
many,TRBV24-1,15,TRBJ2-3,NA,TGTGCCACCAGTGTTGATAAGGGAAGTGGGGATACGCAGTATTTT,CATSVDKGSGDTQYF
many,TRBV6-1,14,TRBJ1-6,TRBD1,TGTGCCAGCACCTCGACAGGGGGGAATTCACCCCTCCACTTT,CASTSTGGNSPLHF
many,TRBV2,14,TRBJ2-4,NA,TGTGCCAGCAGTGAAGGGCAGGGAGAAAACATTCAGTACTTC,CASSEGQGENIQYF
NA,TRBV12-3/TRBV12-4,15,TRBJ1-2,TRBD1,TGTGCCAGCAGTTTAGCGGACAGGGTCGGCTATGGCTACACCTTC,CASSLADRVGYGYTF
few,TRBV4-2,16,TRBJ1-5,NA,TGTGCCAGCAGCCAAGCCCAGGGTCAGGAGGATCAGCCCCAGCATTTT,CASSQAQGQEDQPQHF
many,TRBV5-4,14,TRBJ1-2,NA,TGTGCCAGCGGCCAGCAGGGAAACGACTATGGCTACACCTTC,CASGQQGNDYGYTF
many,TRBV20-1,17,TRBJ2-5,TRBD2,TGCAGTGCTGCAGGACTAGGTCCCCTATTAGATCAAGAGACCCAGTACTTC,CSAAGLGPLLDQETQYF
NA,TRBV9,20,TRBJ2-3,TRBD2,TGTGCCAGCAGCGTAGAGGGGACTAGCGGGAGGGCCATGGAGGTAGATACGCAGTATTTT,CASSVEGTSGRAMEVDTQYF
NA,TRBV12-3/TRBV12-4,13,TRBJ1-5,NA,TGTGCCAGCACCCTGAAAAGGAATCAGCCCCAGCATTTT,CASTLKRNQPQHF
NA,TRBV6-4,14,TRBJ2-1,NA,TGTGCCAGCAGTGACTCGACGGACCACAATGAGCAGTTCTTC,CASSDSTDHNEQFF
many,TRBV3-1,14,TRBJ1-1,NA,TGTGCCAGCAGCCAAGGGGTAAGGAACACTGAAGCTTTCTTT,CASSQGVRNTEAFF
many,TRBV2,16,TRBJ2-6,TRBD1,TGTGCCAGCACACAGGGGATATCTCCTGGGGCCAACGTCCTGACTTTC,CASTQGISPGANVLTF
many,TRBV15,16,TRBJ2-7,TRBD2,TGTGCCACCAGCGGAGAGACTAGCAACAGACCCTACGAGCAGTACTTC,CATSGETSNRPYEQYF
once,TRBV28,15,TRBJ2-6,TRBD1,TGTGCCAGCAGTCCTCAGACAGGGGAGGTAGGCGTCCTGACTTTC,CASSPQTGEVGVLTF
many,TRBV7-6,14,TRBJ2-4,NA,TGTGCCAGCGCTCCTGTTTCGGCCAAAAACATTCAGTACTTC,CASAPVSAKNIQYF
few,TRBV4-2,16,TRBJ2-3,TRBD2,TGTGCCAGCAGCCCCTTCGGGCGGGAGCAAACAGATACGCAGTATTTT,CASSPFGREQTDTQYF
many,TRBV18,13,TRBJ1-2,NA,TGTGCCAGCTCACCGAGAGATAACTATGGCTACACCTTC,CASSPRDNYGYTF
many,TRBV20-1,15,TRBJ2-7,TRBD2,TGCAGTGCTAGATCCCCTAGCGGGAGGTCCTACGAGCAGTACTTC,CSARSPSGRSYEQYF
many,TRBV9,13,TRBJ1-1,NA,TGTGCCAGCAGCGCCACTGCGGGGACTGAAGCTTTCTTT,CASSATAGTEAFF
many,TRBV5-5,15,TRBJ1-1,TRBD1,TGTGCCAGCAGCTTGGCCGGGGGGACAGGGACTGAAGCTTTCTTT,CASSLAGGTGTEAFF
many,TRBV20-1,15,TRBJ2-1,NA,TGCAGTGCTAGAGGGCCCGAGAGCTCCTACAATGAGCAGTTCTTC,CSARGPESSYNEQFF
few,TRBV19,15,TRBJ2-7,NA,TGTGCCAGTAATCGGGGTGGGGGCGGGCCCTACGAGCAGTACTTC,CASNRGGGGPYEQYF
many,TRBV20-1,13,TRBJ2-5,TRBD2,TGCAGTGCCATACTAGCGGCCCAAGAGACCCAGTACTTC,CSAILAAQETQYF
many,TRBV30,16,TRBJ1-1,NA,TGTGCCTGGAGTGTACGAGGGACGAGGACGGTCACTGAAGCTTTCTTT,CAWSVRGTRTVTEAFF
many,TRBV6-1,13,TRBJ1-1,NA,TGTGCCAGCAGGCCCGCAATGAACACTGAAGCTTTCTTT,CASRPAMNTEAFF
many,TRBV24-1,16,TRBJ2-7,NA,TGTGCCACCAGTGACTTGGGAGGCAGGGCTAGCTACGAGCAGTACTTC,CATSDLGGRASYEQYF
NA,TRBV15,16,TRBJ2-2,TRBD2,TGTGCCACCAGCCTGGGACTAGCGGGAGATACCGGGGAGCTGTTTTTT,CATSLGLAGDTGELFF
many,TRBV6-2/TRBV6-3,15,TRBJ2-3,NA,TGTGCCAGCAGTTACTCGTGGAGGTACACAGATACGCAGTATTTT,CASSYSWRYTDTQYF